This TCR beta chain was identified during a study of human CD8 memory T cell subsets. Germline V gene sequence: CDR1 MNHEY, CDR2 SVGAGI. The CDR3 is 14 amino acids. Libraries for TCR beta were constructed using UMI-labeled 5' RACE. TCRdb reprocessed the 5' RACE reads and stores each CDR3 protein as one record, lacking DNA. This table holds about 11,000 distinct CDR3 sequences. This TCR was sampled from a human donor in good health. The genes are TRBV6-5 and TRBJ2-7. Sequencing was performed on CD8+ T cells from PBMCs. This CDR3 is CASSYSGPLSEQYF.